A single sample gave rise to the 17 T cell receptor beta chains below, sequenced in a study of T cell responses to AZD1222 COVID-19 vaccine. Repertoires were generated with immunoSEQ multiplex PCR, while TCRdb's copy carries only in-frame clones and drops some. The sample includes more than 90,000 clones, approximately 84% seen only once; the top ten take about 9%. Material: peripheral blood, obtained on day 0 of AZD1222 vaccination. These receptors originate from an adult in good health.

CDR3 amino acids: CASSVVPGRLGYGYTF. The CDR3 DNA follows: TGTGCCAGCAGTGTCGTCCCGGGACGACTTGGCTATGGCTACACCTTC. The V gene is TRBV6-4, the J gene TRBJ1-2; TRBD1 is a possible D gene (5 bases). Per the germline V gene, CDR1 is MRHNA and CDR2 is SNTAGT. Between the trimmed V and J ends, which lost 4 bases and 4 bases, there was a span of 19 bases. CDR3 length: 16 amino acids.

V is TRBV5-1 and J is TRBJ1-5; 11 bases agree with TRBD1. The CDR3 totals 15 residues. Germline V gene data show CDR1 as SGHRS and CDR2 as YFSETQ. V dropped 4 bases and J dropped 5; count of bases not matched to a gene: 5. DNA for the CDR3: TGCGCCAGCAGCGCGGGACAGGGGGGAGATCAGCCCCAGCATTTT. This gives the protein CASSAGQGGDQPQHF.

The chain couples TRBV2 to TRBJ2-1, with TRBD1 as a possible D gene (7 bases). The ends were cut back, 11 bases at V and 7 bases at J, with 24 bases in the middle. The germline V gene has CDR1 SNHLY and CDR2 FYNNEI. This CDR3 comprises 15 residues. The CDR3 reads CAFSNRQGGYNEQFF. The CDR3 DNA follows: TGTGCCTTCTCCAATCGTCAGGGGGGCTATAATGAGCAGTTCTTC.

The rearrangement joins TRBV4-2 to TRBJ2-3; possibly TRBD2 for D (6 bases). The CDR3 spans 17 residues. Germline V gene sequence: CDR1 LGHNA, CDR2 YNFKEQ. Trimming shortened V by 0 bases and J by 1 base, and 14 bases separated the two germline ends. The CDR3 DNA follows: TGTGCCAGCAGCCAAGATATAGCGGTTATTGGCACAGATACGCAGTATTTT. Translated, it gives CASSQDIAVIGTDTQYF.

This sequence joins TRBV19 and TRBJ2-7; TRBD2 agrees at 7 bases. The CDR3 loop spans 15 amino acids. Germline CDR1 and CDR2: LNHDA and SQIVND (reference sequence). V lost 7 bases, J lost 7 bases, and 16 bases stayed unmatched. In DNA form, the CDR3 reads TGTGCCAGTAAGCCGGCGGGAGTCGGATCGGAAGAGCAGTACTTC. This gives the protein CASKPAGVGSEEQYF.

J is TRBJ2-1 and V is TRBV7-8; D remains unclear. The ends were cut back, 2 bases at V and 8 bases at J, with 7 bases in the middle. The CDR3 consists of 12 residues. The germline CDR1 and CDR2 sequences are SGHVS and FQNEAQ. CDR3 sequence (DNA): TGTGCCAGCAGCTTAAATTTCGATGAGCAGTTCTTC. It encodes CASSLNFDEQFF. Full variable domain (rest looked up from reference TRBV7-8 and TRBJ2-1): GAGVSQSPRYKVAKRGQDVALRCDPISGHVSLFWYQQALGQGPEFLTYFQNEAQLDKSGLPSDRFFAERPEGSVSTLKIQRTQQEDSAVYLCASSLNFDEQFFGPGTRLTVL.

The chain couples TRBV19 to TRBJ1-4; 12 nucleotides line up with TRBD1. This CDR3 is built from 15 residues. Unmatched junction bases numbered 10, after V lost 5 bases and J lost 12 bases. Germline values: CDR1 LNHDA, CDR2 SQIVND (reference sequence). CDR3 loop: CASSSRGQGARELFF. In nucleotides, the CDR3 is TGTGCCAGTAGTTCCCGGGGACAGGGGGCGCGTGAACTGTTTTTT.

The CDR3: CASGRGSYNEQFF. For the CDR3, the DNA is TGTGCCAGCGGGAGGGGCTCCTACAATGAGCAGTTCTTC. V usage is TRBV27 and J usage is TRBJ2-1; 7 bases agree with TRBD2. This CDR3 spans 13 amino acids. Germline CDR1 and CDR2: MNHEY and SMNVEV (reference sequence). V shed 8 bases and J 0 bases; nucleotides not matched to a gene: 1.

In this sample, this clone turned up once. V gene TRBV11-2 combines with J gene TRBJ2-5; a weak D match, TRBD2 (6 bases). The ends were cut back, 1 base at V and 5 bases at J, with 14 bases in the middle. The CDR3 length is 15 residues. Germline CDR1 is SGHAT and CDR2 is FQNNGV. The CDR3 reads CASSLGGGPWETQYF. The CDR3 DNA follows: TGTGCCAGCAGCTTAGGTGGAGGGCCTTGGGAGACCCAGTACTTC.

The gene calls are TRBV7-9 and TRBJ1-5; 10 bases fit TRBD1. CDR3 length: 16 residues. After removal of 5 bases from V and 6 bases from J, the junction contained 10 bases not matched to a gene. In germline, CDR1 is SEHNR, CDR2 FQNEAQ (reference sequence). DNA for the CDR3: TGTGCCAGCAGCCCTACGCCGGGACAGGGGATTCAGCCCCAGCATTTT. This sequence encodes CASSPTPGQGIQPQHF.

The rearrangement links TRBV28 to TRBJ1-1, with D perhaps TRBD1 (6 bases). The germline gives CDR1 MDHEN, CDR2 SYDVKM. The V end was cut by 8 bases, the J end by 1 base, with 11 bases between. The CDR3 totals 13 residues. The CDR3 spells CASGQQSNTEAFF. The CDR3 bases are TGTGCCAGCGGACAGCAGTCGAACACTGAAGCTTTCTTT.

V usage is TRBV9 and J usage is TRBJ1-2; tentatively, D is TRBD1 (6 bases). The CDR3 has 15 amino acids. The V end lost 0 bases, the J end lost 6 bases, and 15 bases lay between the germline ends. Germline-derived CDR1 and CDR2 are SGDLS and YYNGEE. The CDR3 here is CASSVGGGGSDGYTF. CDR3 sequence (DNA): TGTGCCAGCAGCGTAGGCGGAGGGGGTTCGGATGGCTACACCTTC.

This chain links TRBV5-1 with TRBJ2-3; TRBD1 might be the D (5 bases). CDR1 is SGHRS, CDR2 YFSETQ, per germline. Trimming took off 4 bases at V and 3 bases at J, with 12 bases between the two ends. The CDR3 loop spans 14 amino acids. The CDR3 here is CASSVGRQTDTQYF. In DNA form, the CDR3 reads TGCGCCAGCAGCGTAGGACGACAGACAGATACGCAGTATTTT.

The V gene is TRBV3-1 (or the pseudogene TRBV3-2), the J gene TRBJ2-6, with D uncertain. V gave up 3 bases and J gave up 3 bases, with 18 bases separating them. This CDR3 is built from 18 residues. Germline lookup yields CDR1 LGHDT and CDR2 YNNKEL (reference sequence). The CDR3 DNA reads TGTGCCAGCAGCCAGGGTAATGCAGGTTTGGGTGGGGCCAACGTCCTGACTTTC. Its translation: CASSQGNAGLGGANVLTF.

This chain joins TRBV28 and TRBJ1-1; 10 positions match TRBD1. There are 14 residues in the CDR3. CDR1 is MDHEN and CDR2 is SYDVKM in the germline V gene. The V gene end was trimmed by 5 bases and the J gene end by 6 bases; junction bases not matched to a gene: 6. CDR3 region: CASSTTGGRAEAFF. The CDR3 DNA reads as TGTGCCAGCAGTACGACAGGGGGCAGGGCTGAAGCTTTCTTT.

This clone was detected once. The chain carries TRBV6-2 or TRBV6-3 and TRBJ1-5; 7 nucleotides match TRBD1. V gave up 5 bases and J gave up 1 base; unmatched junction bases: 11. This CDR3 spans 17 amino acids. Germline V gene data show CDR1 as MNHEY and CDR2 as SVGEGT. CDR3 in amino acids: CASSPRQGIGSNQPQHF. Written as DNA, the CDR3 is TGTGCCAGCAGTCCCAGACAGGGTATAGGGAGCAATCAGCCCCAGCATTTT.

The V gene is TRBV12-3 or TRBV12-4, the J gene TRBJ1-5; possibly TRBD1 for D (5 bases). CDR3 length: 12 amino acids. Trimming stripped 4 bases from V and 7 bases from J, with 8 bases between. DNA of the CDR3: TGTGCCAGCAGTTCAGGGTTCCAGCCCCAGCATTTT. This codes for CASSSGFQPQHF.